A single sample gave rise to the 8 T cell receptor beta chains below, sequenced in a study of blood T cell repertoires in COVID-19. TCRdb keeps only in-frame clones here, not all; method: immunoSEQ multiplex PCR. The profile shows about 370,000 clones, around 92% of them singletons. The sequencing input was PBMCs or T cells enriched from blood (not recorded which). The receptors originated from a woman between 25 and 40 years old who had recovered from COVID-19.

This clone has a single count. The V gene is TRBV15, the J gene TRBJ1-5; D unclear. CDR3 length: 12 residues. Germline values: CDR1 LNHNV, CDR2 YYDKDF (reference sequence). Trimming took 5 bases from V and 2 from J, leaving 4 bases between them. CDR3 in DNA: TGTGCCACCAGCGTAGGCAATCAGCCCCAGCATTTT. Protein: CATSVGNQPQHF.

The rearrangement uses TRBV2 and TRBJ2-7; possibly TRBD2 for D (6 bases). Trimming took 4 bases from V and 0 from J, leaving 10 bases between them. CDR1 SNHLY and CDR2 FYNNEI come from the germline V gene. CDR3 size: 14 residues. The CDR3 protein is CASSASAYSYEQYF. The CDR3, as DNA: TGTGCCAGCAGTGCTAGCGCGTACTCCTACGAGCAGTACTTC.

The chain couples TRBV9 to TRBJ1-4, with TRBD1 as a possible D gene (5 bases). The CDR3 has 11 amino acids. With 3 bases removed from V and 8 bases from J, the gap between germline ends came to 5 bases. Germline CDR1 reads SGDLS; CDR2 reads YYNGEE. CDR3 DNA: TGTGCCAGCAGCGAGGGGGAAAAACTGTTTTTT. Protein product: CASSEGEKLFF. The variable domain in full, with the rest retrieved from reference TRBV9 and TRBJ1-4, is DSGVTQTPKHLITATGQRVTLRCSPRSGDLSVYWYQQSLDQGLQFLIQYYNGEERAKGNILERFSAQQFPDLHSELNLSSLELGDSALYFCASSEGEKLFFGSGTQLSVL.

CDR3 nucleotide sequence: TGTGCCTGGAGGACAGGGTATGGCTACACCTTC. It yields the protein CAWRTGYGYTF. The gene calls are TRBV30 and TRBJ1-2; 7 bases match TRBD1. CDR3 length: 11 residues. With 3 bases clipped from V and 5 bases from J, the junction kept 0 bases outside the gene matches. CDR1 and CDR2 from the germline V gene are GTSNPN and SVGIG (reference sequence).

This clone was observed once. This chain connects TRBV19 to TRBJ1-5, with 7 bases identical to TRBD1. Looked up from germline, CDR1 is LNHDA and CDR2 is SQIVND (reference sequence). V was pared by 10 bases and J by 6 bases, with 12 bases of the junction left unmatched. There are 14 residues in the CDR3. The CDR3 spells CATSDRVGGQPQHF. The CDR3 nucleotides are TGTGCCACCTCAGACAGGGTCGGTGGTCAGCCCCAGCATTTT.

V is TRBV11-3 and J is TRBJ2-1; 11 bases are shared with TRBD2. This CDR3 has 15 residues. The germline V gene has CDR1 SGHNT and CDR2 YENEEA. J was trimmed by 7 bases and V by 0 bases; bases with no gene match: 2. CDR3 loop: CASSLDRTSGNEQFF. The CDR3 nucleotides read TGTGCCAGCAGCTTAGATCGGACTAGCGGGAATGAGCAGTTCTTC.

The CDR3: CASSLGPLGGTEAFF. In DNA, the CDR3 is TGCGCCAGCAGCTTGGGGCCACTTGGCGGCACTGAAGCTTTCTTT. The V gene is TRBV5-1, the J gene TRBJ1-1; D gene unclear. The ends were cut back, 0 bases at V and 4 bases at J, with 13 bases in the middle. The germline V gene has CDR1 SGHRS and CDR2 YFSETQ. The length of the CDR3 is 15 residues.

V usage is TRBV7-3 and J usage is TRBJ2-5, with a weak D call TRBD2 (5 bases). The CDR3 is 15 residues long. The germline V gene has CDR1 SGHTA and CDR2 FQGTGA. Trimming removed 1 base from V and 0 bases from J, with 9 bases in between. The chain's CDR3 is CASSLMAGDQETQYF. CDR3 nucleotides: TGTGCCAGCAGCTTAATGGCCGGGGACCAAGAGACCCAGTACTTC.